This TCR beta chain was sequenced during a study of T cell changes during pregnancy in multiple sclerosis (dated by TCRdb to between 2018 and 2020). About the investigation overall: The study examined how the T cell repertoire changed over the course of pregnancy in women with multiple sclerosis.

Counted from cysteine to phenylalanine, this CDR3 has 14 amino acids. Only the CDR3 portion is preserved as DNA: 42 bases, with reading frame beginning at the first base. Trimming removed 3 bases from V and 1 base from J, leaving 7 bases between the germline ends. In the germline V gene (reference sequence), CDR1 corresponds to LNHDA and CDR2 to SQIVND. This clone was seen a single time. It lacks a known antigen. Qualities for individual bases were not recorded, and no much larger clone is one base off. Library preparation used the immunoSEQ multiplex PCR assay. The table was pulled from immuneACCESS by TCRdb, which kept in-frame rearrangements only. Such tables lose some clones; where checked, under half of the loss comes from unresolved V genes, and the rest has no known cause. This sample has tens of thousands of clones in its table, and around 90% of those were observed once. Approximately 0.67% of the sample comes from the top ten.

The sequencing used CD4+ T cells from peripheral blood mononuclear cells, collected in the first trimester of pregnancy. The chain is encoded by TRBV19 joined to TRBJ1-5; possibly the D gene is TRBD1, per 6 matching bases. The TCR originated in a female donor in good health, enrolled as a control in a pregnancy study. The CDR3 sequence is CASSMDSSNQPQHF. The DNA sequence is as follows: TGTGCCAGTAGTATGGACAGCAGCAATCAGCCCCAGCATTTT.